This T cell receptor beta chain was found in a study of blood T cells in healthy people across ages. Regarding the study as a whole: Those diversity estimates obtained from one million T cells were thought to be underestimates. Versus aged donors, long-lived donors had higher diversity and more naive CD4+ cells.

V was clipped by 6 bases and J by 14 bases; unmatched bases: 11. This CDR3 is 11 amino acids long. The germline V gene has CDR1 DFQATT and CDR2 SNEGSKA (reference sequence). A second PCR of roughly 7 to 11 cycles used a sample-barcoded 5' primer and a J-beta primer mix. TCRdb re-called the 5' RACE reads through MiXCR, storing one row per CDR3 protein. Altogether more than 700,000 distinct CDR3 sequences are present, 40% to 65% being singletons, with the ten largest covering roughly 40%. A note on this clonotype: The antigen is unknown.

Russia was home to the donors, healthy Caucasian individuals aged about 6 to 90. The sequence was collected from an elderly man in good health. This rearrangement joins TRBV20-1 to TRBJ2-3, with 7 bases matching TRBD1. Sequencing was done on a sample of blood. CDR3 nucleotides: TGCAGTGCCCTTAGGGACAGATACGCGTATTTT. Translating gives CSALRDRYAYF.